This T cell receptor beta chain was recorded in a study of blood T cell repertoires in COVID-19. Measured with immunoSEQ multiplex PCR; TCRdb has only the in-frame clones, and not every one. The sample gives some 150,000 clones, about 80% of which show up once; roughly 2.9% is in the top ten. The germline CDR1 and CDR2 sequences are ENHRY and SYGVKD. Unmatched junction bases numbered 6, after V lost 11 bases and J lost 0 bases. This CDR3 has 13 amino acids. Material: PBMCs or T cells enriched from blood (not recorded which). The V gene is TRBV10-3, the J gene TRBJ1-1; 7 nucleotides align to TRBD1. The sequence came from a woman in her forties or fifties who had recovered from COVID-19. The CDR3 sequence is CAAGTEVNTEAFF. CDR3 DNA sequence: TGTGCCGCCGGGACAGAAGTGAACACTGAAGCTTTCTTT.